The clone carrying this TCR beta chain was detected a few times. One end of the junction does not line up with germline, which may come from a read error. It was from roughly 20-30 mg of unsorted bulk tissue that RNA and DNA were co-extracted. These data originate in a study of tumor-infiltrating lymphocytes in primary liver carcinoma. The authors made TCR beta cDNA from 400 to 600 ng total RNA with a constant-region primer. Slightly modified ARM-PCR with three nested multiplex PCR rounds yielded TCR beta libraries. Using its own MiXCR run on the multiplex PCR reads, TCRdb lists one record per CDR3 protein. The table records about 37,000 distinct CDR3 sequences, roughly 74% of them present only once. The clonotype comes from a man between 40 and 49 years old with primary liver carcinoma and hepatitis B virus infection. The sequenced sample consisted of tumor-adjacent normal liver tissue.

CDR3 region: CDSSESGRGREKLFF. Here the CDR3 DNA reads TGTGACAGCAGTGAATCAGGCAGGGGGCGTGAAAAACTGTTTTTT. The chain employs TRBV25-1 and TRBJ1-4, with 8 bases identical to TRBD1. The CDR3 has 15 amino acids. Germline V lookup: CDR1 MGHDK, CDR2 SYGVNS.